The source of this TCR beta chain is a study of blood T cells in healthy people across ages. Findings and limits, study-wide: With naive T cell percentage, TCR beta diversity showed a strong correlation.

The CDR3 runs 15 residues. CDR1 and CDR2 (germline): SGHRS, YFSETQ. V lost 3 bases to trimming and J lost 8 bases; unmatched junction nucleotides: 9. This clonotype was detected only a few times. Antigen: not known. A sample-barcoded 5' primer and a J-beta primer mix were used in a second PCR of about 6 to 11 cycles. Individual samples furnished no less than 2.5 million CDR3-containing paired-end reads apiece. TCRdb analysed the 5' RACE reads with MiXCR anew, one entry per CDR3 protein. The repertoire has over 700,000 distinct CDR3 sequences, 20% to 25% of them found once; the top ten carry 8% to 10%. These records were also assigned to another study, of T cells of mothers and their children. From that report: In each mother, TCR beta CDR3 reads exceeded 8.5 million; in each child, they numbered around 3 million.

The sample taken for sequencing was blood. The TCR was taken from a boy under 18 in good health. The chain is built from TRBV5-1 and TRBJ1-4; 8 bases match TRBD1. This chain's CDR3 is CASSSRTGREEKLFF. CDR3 bases: TGCGCCAGCAGCTCGAGGACAGGGCGGGAAGAAAAACTGTTTTTT. The variable domain in full, with the rest retrieved from reference TRBV5-1 and TRBJ1-4, is KAGVTQTPRYLIKTRGQQVTLSCSPISGHRSVSWYQQTPGQGLQFLFEYFSETQRNKGNFPGRFSGRQFSNSRSEMNVSTLELGDSALYLCASSSRTGREEKLFFGSGTQLSVL.